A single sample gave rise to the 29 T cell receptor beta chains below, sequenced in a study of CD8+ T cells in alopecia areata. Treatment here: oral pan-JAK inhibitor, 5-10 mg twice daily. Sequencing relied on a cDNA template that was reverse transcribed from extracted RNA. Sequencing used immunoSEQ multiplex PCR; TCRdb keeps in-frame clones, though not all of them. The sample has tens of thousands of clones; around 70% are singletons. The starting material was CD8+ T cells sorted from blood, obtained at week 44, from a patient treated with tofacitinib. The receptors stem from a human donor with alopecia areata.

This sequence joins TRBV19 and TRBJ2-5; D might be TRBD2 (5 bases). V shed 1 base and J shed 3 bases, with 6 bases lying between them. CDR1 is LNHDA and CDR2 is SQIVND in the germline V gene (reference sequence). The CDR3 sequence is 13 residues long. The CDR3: CASSIGREETQYF. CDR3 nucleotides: TGTGCCAGTAGTATAGGGCGGGAAGAGACCCAGTACTTC.

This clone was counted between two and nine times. The CDR3, as DNA: TGTGCCTGGAGTGTACGTCCCTTCTCCTACGAGCAGTACTTC. It translates to CAWSVRPFSYEQYF. The genes are TRBV30 and TRBJ2-7; no firm D call. Germline V gene data show CDR1 as GTSNPN and CDR2 as SVGIG (reference sequence). The CDR3 runs to 14 residues. Trimming took off 0 bases at V and 0 bases at J, with 9 bases between the two ends.

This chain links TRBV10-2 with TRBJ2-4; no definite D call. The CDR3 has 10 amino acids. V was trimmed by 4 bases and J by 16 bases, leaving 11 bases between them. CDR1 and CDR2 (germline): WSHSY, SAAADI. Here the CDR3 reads CASSGRPDYF. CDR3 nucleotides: TGCGCCAGCAGTGGAAGGCCCGACTACTTC.

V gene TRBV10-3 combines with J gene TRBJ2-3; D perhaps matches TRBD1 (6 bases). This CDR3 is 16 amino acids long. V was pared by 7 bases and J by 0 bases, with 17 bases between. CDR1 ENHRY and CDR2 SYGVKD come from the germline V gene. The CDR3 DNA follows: TGTGCCATCACGCGAAGCCAAGGGGGAAGCACAGATACGCAGTATTTT. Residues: CAITRSQGGSTDTQYF.

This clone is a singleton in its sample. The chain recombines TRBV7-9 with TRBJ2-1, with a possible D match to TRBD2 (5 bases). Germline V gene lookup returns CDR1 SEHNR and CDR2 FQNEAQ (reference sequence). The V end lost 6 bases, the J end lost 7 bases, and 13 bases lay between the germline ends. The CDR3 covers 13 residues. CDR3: CASRPPTGNEQFF. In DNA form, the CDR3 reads TGTGCCAGCAGACCACCGACGGGAAATGAGCAGTTCTTC.

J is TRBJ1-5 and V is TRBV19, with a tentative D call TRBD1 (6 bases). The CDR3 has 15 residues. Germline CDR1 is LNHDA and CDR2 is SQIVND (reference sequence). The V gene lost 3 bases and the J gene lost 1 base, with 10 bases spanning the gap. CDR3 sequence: CASSMVGGSNQPQHF. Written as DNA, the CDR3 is TGTGCCAGTAGTATGGTAGGGGGAAGCAATCAGCCCCAGCATTTT.

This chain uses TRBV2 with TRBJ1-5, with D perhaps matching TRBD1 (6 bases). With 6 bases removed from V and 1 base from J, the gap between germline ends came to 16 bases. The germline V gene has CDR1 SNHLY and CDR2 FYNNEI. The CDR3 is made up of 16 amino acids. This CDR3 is CASRIGGGPSNQPQHF. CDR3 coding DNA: TGTGCCAGCAGGATCGGGGGGGGGCCCAGCAATCAGCCCCAGCATTTT.

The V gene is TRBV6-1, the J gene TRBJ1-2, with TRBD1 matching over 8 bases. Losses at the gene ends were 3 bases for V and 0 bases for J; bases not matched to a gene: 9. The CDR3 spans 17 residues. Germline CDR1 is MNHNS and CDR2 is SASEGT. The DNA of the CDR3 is TGTGCCAGCAGTGACCCGACAGGGGAACACCCTAACTATGGCTACACCTTC. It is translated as CASSDPTGEHPNYGYTF.

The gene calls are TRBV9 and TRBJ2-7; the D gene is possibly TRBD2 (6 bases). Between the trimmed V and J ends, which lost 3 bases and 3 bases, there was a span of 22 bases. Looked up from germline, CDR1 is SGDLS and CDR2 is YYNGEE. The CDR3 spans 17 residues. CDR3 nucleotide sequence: TGTGCCAGCAGCGCGCGACCCCACGGGCAGGACTACTACGAGCAGTACTTC. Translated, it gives CASSARPHGQDYYEQYF.

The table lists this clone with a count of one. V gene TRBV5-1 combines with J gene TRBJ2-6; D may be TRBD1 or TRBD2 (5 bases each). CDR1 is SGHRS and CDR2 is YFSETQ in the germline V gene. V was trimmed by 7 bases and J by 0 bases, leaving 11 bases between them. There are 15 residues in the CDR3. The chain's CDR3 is CASLGPSSGANVLTF. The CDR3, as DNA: TGCGCCAGCTTGGGACCTTCCTCTGGGGCCAACGTCCTGACTTTC.

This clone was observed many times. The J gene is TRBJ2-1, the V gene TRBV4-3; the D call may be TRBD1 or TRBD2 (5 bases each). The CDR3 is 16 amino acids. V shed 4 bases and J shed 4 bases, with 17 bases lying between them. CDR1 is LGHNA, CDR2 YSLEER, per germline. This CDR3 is CASSPMTQGPYNEQFF. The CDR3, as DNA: TGCGCCAGCAGCCCTATGACCCAGGGACCGTACAATGAGCAGTTCTTC.

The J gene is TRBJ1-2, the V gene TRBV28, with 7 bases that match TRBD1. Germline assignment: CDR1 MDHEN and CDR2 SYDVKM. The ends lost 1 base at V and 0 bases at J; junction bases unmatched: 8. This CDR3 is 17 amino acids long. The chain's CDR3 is CASSLSPTGQANYGYTF. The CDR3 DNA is TGTGCCAGCAGTTTATCCCCAACTGGACAGGCTAACTATGGCTACACCTTC.

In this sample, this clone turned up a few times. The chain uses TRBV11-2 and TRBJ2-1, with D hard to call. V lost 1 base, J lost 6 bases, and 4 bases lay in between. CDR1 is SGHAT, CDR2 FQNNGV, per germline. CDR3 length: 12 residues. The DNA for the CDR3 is TGTGCCAGCAGCTTAGTGTTCAATGAGCAGTTCTTC. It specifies CASSLVFNEQFF.

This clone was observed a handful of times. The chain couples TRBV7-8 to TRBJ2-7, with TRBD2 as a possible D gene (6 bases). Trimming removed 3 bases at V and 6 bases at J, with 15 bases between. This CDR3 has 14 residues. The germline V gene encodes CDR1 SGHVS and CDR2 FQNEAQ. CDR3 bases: TGTGCCAGCAGCTTTACGGAGGGCCTAGTCGAGCAGTACTTC. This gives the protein CASSFTEGLVEQYF.

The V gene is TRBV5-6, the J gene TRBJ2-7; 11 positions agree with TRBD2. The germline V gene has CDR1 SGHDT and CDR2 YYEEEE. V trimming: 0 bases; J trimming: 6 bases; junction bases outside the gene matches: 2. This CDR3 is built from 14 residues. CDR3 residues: CASSLGTSGSEQYF. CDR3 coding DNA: TGTGCCAGCAGCTTGGGGACTAGCGGGTCCGAGCAGTACTTC.

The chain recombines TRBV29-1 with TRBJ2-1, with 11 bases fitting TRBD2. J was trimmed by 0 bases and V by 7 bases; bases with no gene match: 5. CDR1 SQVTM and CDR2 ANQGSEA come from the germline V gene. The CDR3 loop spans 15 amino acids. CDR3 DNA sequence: TGCAGCGCCAGACTAGCGGGGAACTCCTACAATGAGCAGTTCTTC. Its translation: CSARLAGNSYNEQFF.

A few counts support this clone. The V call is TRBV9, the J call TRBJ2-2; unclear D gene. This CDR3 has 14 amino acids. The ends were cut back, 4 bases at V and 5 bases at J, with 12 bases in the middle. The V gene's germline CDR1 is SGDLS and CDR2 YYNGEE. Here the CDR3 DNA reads TGTGCCAGCAGCCTGACATCCGCGACCGGGGAGCTGTTTTTT. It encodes CASSLTSATGELFF.

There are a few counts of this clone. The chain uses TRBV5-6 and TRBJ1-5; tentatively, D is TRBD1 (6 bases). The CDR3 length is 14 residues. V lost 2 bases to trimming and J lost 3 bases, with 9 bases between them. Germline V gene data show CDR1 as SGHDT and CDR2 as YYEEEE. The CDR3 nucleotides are TGTGCCAGCAGCTTAGGGGGGACCAATCAGCCCCAGCATTTT. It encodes CASSLGGTNQPQHF.

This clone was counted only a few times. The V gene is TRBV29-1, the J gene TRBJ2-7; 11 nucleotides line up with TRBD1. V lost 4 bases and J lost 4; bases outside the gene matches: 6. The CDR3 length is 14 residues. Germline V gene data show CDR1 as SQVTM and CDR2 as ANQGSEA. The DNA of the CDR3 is TGCAGCGTTGGTGGCGGGGACAGGGGGTACGAGCAGTACTTC. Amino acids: CSVGGGDRGYEQYF.

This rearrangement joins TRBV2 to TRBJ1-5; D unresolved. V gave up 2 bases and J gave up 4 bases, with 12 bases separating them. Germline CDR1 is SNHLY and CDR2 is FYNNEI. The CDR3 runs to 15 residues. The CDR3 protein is CASSEPEEVNQPQHF. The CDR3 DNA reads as TGTGCCAGCAGTGAACCGGAGGAGGTGAATCAGCCCCAGCATTTT.

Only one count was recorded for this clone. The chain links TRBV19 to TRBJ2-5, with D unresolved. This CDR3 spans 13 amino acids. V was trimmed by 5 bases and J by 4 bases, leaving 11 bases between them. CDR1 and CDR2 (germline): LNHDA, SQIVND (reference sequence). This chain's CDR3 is CASSFAPAETQYF. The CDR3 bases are TGTGCCAGTAGTTTCGCCCCCGCAGAGACCCAGTACTTC.

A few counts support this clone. Here the CDR3 DNA reads TGTGCCAGCAGCCTAAAACCATTGGGGACTAGCCGCAATGAGCAGTTCTTC. This codes for CASSLKPLGTSRNEQFF. This chain links TRBV4-2 with TRBJ2-1; 9 positions agree with TRBD2. The CDR3 length is 17 residues. After removal of 4 bases from V and 6 bases from J, the junction contained 13 bases not matched to a gene. The germline V gene encodes CDR1 LGHNA and CDR2 YNFKEQ.

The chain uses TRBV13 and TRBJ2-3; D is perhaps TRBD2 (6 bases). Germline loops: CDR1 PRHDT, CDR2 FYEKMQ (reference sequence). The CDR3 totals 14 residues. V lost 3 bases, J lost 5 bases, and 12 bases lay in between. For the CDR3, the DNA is TGTGCCAGCAGCTTGTACGGGGGTGGAGATACGCAGTATTTT. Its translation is CASSLYGGGDTQYF. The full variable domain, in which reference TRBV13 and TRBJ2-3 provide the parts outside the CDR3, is AAGVIQSPRHLIKEKRETATLKCYPIPRHDTVYWYQQGPGQDPQFLISFYEKMQSDKGSIPDRFSAQQFSDYHSELNMSSLELGDSALYFCASSLYGGGDTQYFGPGTRLTVL.

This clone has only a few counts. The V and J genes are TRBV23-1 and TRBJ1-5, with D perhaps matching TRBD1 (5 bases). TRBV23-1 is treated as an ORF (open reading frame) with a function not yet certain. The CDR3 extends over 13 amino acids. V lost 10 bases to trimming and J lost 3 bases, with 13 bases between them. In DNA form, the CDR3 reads TGCGCCACCTACTGTGGGGCCAATCAGCCCCAGCATTTT. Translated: CATYCGANQPQHF.

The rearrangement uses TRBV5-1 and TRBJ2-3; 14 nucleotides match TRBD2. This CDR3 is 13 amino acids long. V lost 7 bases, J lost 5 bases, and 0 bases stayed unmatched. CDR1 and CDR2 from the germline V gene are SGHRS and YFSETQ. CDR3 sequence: CASGTSGGDTQYF. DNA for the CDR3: TGCGCCAGCGGGACTAGCGGGGGAGATACGCAGTATTTT.

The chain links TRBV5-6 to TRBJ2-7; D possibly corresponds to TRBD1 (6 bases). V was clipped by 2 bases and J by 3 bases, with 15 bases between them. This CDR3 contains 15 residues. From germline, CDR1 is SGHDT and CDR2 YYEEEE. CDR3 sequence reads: CASSLERQEIYEQYF. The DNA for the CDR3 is TGTGCCAGCAGCTTAGAACGACAGGAAATCTACGAGCAGTACTTC.

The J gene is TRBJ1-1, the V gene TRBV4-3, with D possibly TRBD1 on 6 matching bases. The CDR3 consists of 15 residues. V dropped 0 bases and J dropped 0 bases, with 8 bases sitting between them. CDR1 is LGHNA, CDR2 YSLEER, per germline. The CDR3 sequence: CASSQEQGLNTEAFF. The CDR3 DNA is TGCGCCAGCAGCCAAGAACAGGGTTTGAACACTGAAGCTTTCTTT.

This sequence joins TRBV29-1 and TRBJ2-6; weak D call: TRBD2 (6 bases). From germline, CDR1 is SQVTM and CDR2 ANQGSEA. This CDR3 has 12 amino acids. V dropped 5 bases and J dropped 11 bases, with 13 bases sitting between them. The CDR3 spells CSVWTIMDVLTF. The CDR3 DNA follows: TGCAGCGTTTGGACTATAATGGACGTCCTGACTTTC.

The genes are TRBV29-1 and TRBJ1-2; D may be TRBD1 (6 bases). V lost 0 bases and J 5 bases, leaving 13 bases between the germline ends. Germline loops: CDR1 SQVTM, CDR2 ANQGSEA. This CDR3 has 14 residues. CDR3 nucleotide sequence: TGCAGCGTTGAAGATCGGTCACAGGGATATGGCTACACCTTC. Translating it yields CSVEDRSQGYGYTF.